The rows below give T cell receptor beta chains drawn from one sample of a study of follicular helper T cells after annual influenza vaccination. The assay was immunoSEQ multiplex PCR, and TCRdb's table has in-frame clones only and misses some. The sample shows 25,000 to 35,000 clones, about four fifths of them seen only once. The specimen was CXCR5+ CD38- circulating T follicular helper cells from blood, collected on the day of influenza vaccination. These receptors were taken from an adult who received the influenza vaccine. CDR3s include the opening cysteine and the closing phenylalanine or tryptophan. A D gene is named only where the DNA matches it firmly. Clone size is not always given. Where it is, it says once, few, many or a class for expanded clones.

cdr3_aa: CASSQQGGDNQPQHF
cdr3_nt: TGTGCCAGCAGCCAACAGGGGGGCGACAATCAGCCCCAGCATTTT
clone_size: NA
v_call: TRBV4-2
j_call: TRBJ1-5
d_call: TRBD1

cdr3_aa: CASFLYGYTF
cdr3_nt: TGTGCCAGCTTCTTATATGGCTACACCTTC
clone_size: NA
v_call: TRBV28
j_call: TRBJ1-2
d_call: NA

cdr3_aa: CASSAGTAQMRPQHF
cdr3_nt: TGTGCCAGCAGTGCCGGGACAGCCCAAATGAGGCCCCAGCATTTT
clone_size: NA
v_call: TRBV6-1
j_call: TRBJ1-5
d_call: TRBD1

cdr3_aa: CASRDRVEIFYGYTF
cdr3_nt: TGTGCCAGTAGGGACAGGGTAGAGATCTTCTATGGCTACACCTTC
clone_size: NA
v_call: TRBV19
j_call: TRBJ1-2
d_call: TRBD1

cdr3_aa: CASSLDPSGNYEQYF
cdr3_nt: TGTGCCAGCAGCTTGGATCCTAGCGGAAACTACGAGCAGTACTTC
clone_size: NA
v_call: TRBV5-5
j_call: TRBJ2-7
d_call: TRBD2

cdr3_aa: CASSLGATSGRTTDTQYF
cdr3_nt: TGTGCCAGCAGCTTGGGGGCGACTAGCGGGAGGACCACAGATACGCAGTATTTT
clone_size: NA
v_call: TRBV7-9
j_call: TRBJ2-3
d_call: TRBD2

cdr3_aa: CASSYSRKTGKETQYF
cdr3_nt: TGTGCCAGCAGTTACAGTCGAAAGACTGGTAAAGAGACCCAGTACTTC
clone_size: NA
v_call: TRBV6-5
j_call: TRBJ2-5
d_call: NA

cdr3_aa: CALRTGGNSPLRF
cdr3_nt: TGTGCCTTAAGGACAGGGGGCAATTCCCCCCTCCGCTTT
clone_size: NA
v_call: TRBV30
j_call: TRBJ1-6
d_call: TRBD1

cdr3_aa: CASSLSGYGYTF
cdr3_nt: TGTGCCAGCAGTTTGAGCGGGTATGGCTACACCTTC
clone_size: NA
v_call: TRBV28
j_call: TRBJ1-2
d_call: NA

cdr3_aa: CASSSSPSGSYNEQFF
cdr3_nt: TGTGCCAGCAGCTCCTCCCCTAGCGGGAGTTACAATGAGCAGTTCTTC
clone_size: once
v_call: TRBV7-6
j_call: TRBJ2-1
d_call: TRBD2

cdr3_aa: CASSFRGGFNTQWYF
cdr3_nt: TGTGCCAGCAGCTTTCGAGGGGGCTTCAATACGCAGTGGTATTTT
clone_size: NA
v_call: TRBV11-1
j_call: TRBJ2-3
d_call: TRBD1

cdr3_aa: CASSPKGGPYGYTF
cdr3_nt: TGTGCCAGCAGTCCGAAGGGGGGGCCCTATGGCTACACCTTC
clone_size: few
v_call: TRBV6-6
j_call: TRBJ1-2
d_call: NA

cdr3_aa: CASSLLVDTQYF
cdr3_nt: TGTGCCAGCAGCTTACTAGTAGATACGCAGTATTTT
clone_size: NA
v_call: TRBV2
j_call: TRBJ2-3
d_call: NA

cdr3_aa: CASPEGGETQYF
cdr3_nt: TGTGCCAGTCCTGAGGGGGGGGAGACCCAGTACTTC
clone_size: NA
v_call: TRBV25-1
j_call: TRBJ2-5
d_call: NA

cdr3_aa: CASSQETSGGAIDTQYF
cdr3_nt: TGTGCCAGCAGCCAAGAGACTAGCGGGGGGGCCATAGATACGCAGTATTTT
clone_size: NA
v_call: TRBV4-2
j_call: TRBJ2-3
d_call: TRBD2

cdr3_aa: CASSLPPGHNSPLHF
cdr3_nt: TGTGCCAGCAGCCTTCCACCGGGTCATAATTCACCCCTCCACTTT
clone_size: NA
v_call: TRBV14
j_call: TRBJ1-6
d_call: NA

cdr3_aa: CSVEIAGHQETQYF
cdr3_nt: TGCAGCGTTGAAATAGCGGGGCACCAAGAGACCCAGTACTTC
clone_size: NA
v_call: TRBV29-1
j_call: TRBJ2-5
d_call: TRBD2

cdr3_aa: CASSALGQGMNTEAFF
cdr3_nt: TGCGCCAGCAGCGCGCTTGGACAGGGAATGAACACTGAAGCTTTCTTT
clone_size: NA
v_call: TRBV5-1
j_call: TRBJ1-1
d_call: TRBD1

cdr3_aa: CSATAGDEQYF
cdr3_nt: TGCAGTGCTACCGCAGGGGACGAGCAGTACTTC
clone_size: NA
v_call: TRBV20-1
j_call: TRBJ2-7
d_call: NA

cdr3_aa: CASRRTRQSGSNTEAFF
cdr3_nt: TGTGCCAGCAGGAGGACCCGACAGTCGGGTTCGAACACTGAAGCTTTCTTT
clone_size: NA
v_call: TRBV2
j_call: TRBJ1-1
d_call: NA

cdr3_aa: CASSLSLAGGTEQFF
cdr3_nt: TGCGCCAGCAGCTTGAGTCTAGCGGGAGGCACTGAGCAGTTCTTC
clone_size: once
v_call: TRBV5-1
j_call: TRBJ2-1
d_call: TRBD2

cdr3_aa: CASSRLRDTNSPLHF
cdr3_nt: TGTGCCAGCAGTCGACTCCGGGACACAAATTCACCCCTCCACTTT
clone_size: NA
v_call: TRBV7-9
j_call: TRBJ1-6
d_call: NA

cdr3_aa: CASSLPPSGRLNTQHF
cdr3_nt: TGTGCCAGCAGTTTACCCCCGAGCGGCCGATTAAATACGCAGCATTTT
clone_size: NA
v_call: TRBV27
j_call: TRBJ1-5
d_call: NA

cdr3_aa: CSVAPTAEQFF
cdr3_nt: TGCAGCGTTGCCCCGACTGCTGAGCAGTTCTTC
clone_size: NA
v_call: TRBV29-1
j_call: TRBJ2-1
d_call: NA

cdr3_aa: CASRPLAGDYNEQFF
cdr3_nt: TGTGCCAGCAGACCTCTAGCGGGAGATTACAATGAGCAGTTCTTC
clone_size: NA
v_call: TRBV2
j_call: TRBJ2-1
d_call: TRBD2

cdr3_aa: CASSIRAEYEQYF
cdr3_nt: TGTGCCAGTAGTATCAGGGCAGAGTACGAGCAGTACTTC
clone_size: once
v_call: TRBV19
j_call: TRBJ2-7
d_call: NA

cdr3_aa: CASSPPGTGGNEQYF
cdr3_nt: TGTGCCAGCTCACCTCCCGGGACAGGGGGGAACGAGCAGTACTTC
clone_size: few
v_call: TRBV18
j_call: TRBJ2-7
d_call: TRBD1

cdr3_aa: CASARGGSLVGYEQYF
cdr3_nt: TGTGCCAGCGCGCGGGGCGGGAGTCTTGTCGGGTACGAGCAGTACTTC
clone_size: NA
v_call: TRBV27
j_call: TRBJ2-7
d_call: TRBD2

cdr3_aa: CASSPPGTPSGEQYF
cdr3_nt: TGTGCCAGCAGCCCACCCGGGACCCCCTCGGGGGAGCAGTACTTC
clone_size: once
v_call: TRBV7-9
j_call: TRBJ2-5
d_call: NA

cdr3_aa: CASSVGGETDTQYF
cdr3_nt: TGTGCCAGCAGTGTGGGAGGGGAAACAGATACGCAGTATTTT
clone_size: few
v_call: TRBV2
j_call: TRBJ2-3
d_call: TRBD2

cdr3_aa: CASSFDRGGIGELFF
cdr3_nt: TGTGCCAGCAGTTTCGACAGGGGAGGTATCGGGGAGCTGTTTTTT
clone_size: NA
v_call: TRBV28
j_call: TRBJ2-2
d_call: TRBD1

cdr3_aa: CAWSVRGKLFF
cdr3_nt: TGTGCCTGGAGTGTACGGGGAAAACTGTTTTTT
clone_size: NA
v_call: TRBV30
j_call: TRBJ1-4
d_call: NA

cdr3_aa: CASRIDSASNEQFF
cdr3_nt: TGTGCCAGCAGGATCGATTCCGCGTCCAATGAGCAGTTCTTC
clone_size: NA
v_call: TRBV5-4
j_call: TRBJ2-1
d_call: NA

cdr3_aa: CASNSGTLIGEKLFF
cdr3_nt: TGTGCCAGCAACTCCGGGACACTCATTGGGGAAAAACTGTTTTTT
clone_size: NA
v_call: TRBV28
j_call: TRBJ1-4
d_call: NA

cdr3_aa: CASSPGGQGGYEQYF
cdr3_nt: TGTGCCAGCTCACCCGGTGGTCAGGGAGGCTACGAGCAGTACTTC
clone_size: NA
v_call: TRBV18
j_call: TRBJ2-7
d_call: NA

cdr3_aa: CASSTTGQHTGELFF
cdr3_nt: TGTGCCAGCTCAACAACGGGACAGCACACCGGGGAGCTGTTTTTT
clone_size: few
v_call: TRBV18
j_call: TRBJ2-2
d_call: TRBD1

cdr3_aa: CASSLYQGKWDEQYF
cdr3_nt: TGTGCCAGCAGCTTATACCAGGGGAAATGGGACGAGCAGTACTTC
clone_size: NA
v_call: TRBV7-9
j_call: TRBJ2-7
d_call: NA

cdr3_aa: CASSPEGGRMGEAFF
cdr3_nt: TGTGCCAGCAGCCCCGAAGGGGGAAGGATGGGTGAAGCTTTCTTT
clone_size: NA
v_call: TRBV2
j_call: TRBJ1-1
d_call: NA

cdr3_aa: CASSPRQGRDSPLHF
cdr3_nt: TGTGCCAGCAGCCCTAGACAGGGCAGGGATTCACCCCTCCACTTT
clone_size: NA
v_call: TRBV9
j_call: TRBJ1-6
d_call: TRBD1

cdr3_aa: CASSLALGAFNEQFF
cdr3_nt: TGTGCCAGCAGCTTAGCGCTAGGCGCCTTCAATGAGCAGTTCTTC
clone_size: NA
v_call: TRBV7-8
j_call: TRBJ2-1
d_call: NA

cdr3_aa: CAISESGEELPLHF
cdr3_nt: TGTGCCATCAGTGAGTCAGGAGAAGAACTACCCCTCCACTTT
clone_size: few
v_call: TRBV10-3
j_call: TRBJ1-6
d_call: NA

cdr3_aa: CASRDWMNTEAFF
cdr3_nt: TGCGCCAGCAGGGACTGGATGAACACTGAAGCTTTCTTT
clone_size: NA
v_call: TRBV5-1
j_call: TRBJ1-1
d_call: NA

cdr3_aa: CASSPRSDEKLFF
cdr3_nt: TGTGCCAGCAGCCCACGCAGCGATGAAAAACTGTTTTTT
clone_size: NA
v_call: TRBV7-2
j_call: TRBJ1-4
d_call: NA

cdr3_aa: CASSSPATVLTF
cdr3_nt: TGTGCCAGCAGCTCCCCCGCGACAGTCCTGACTTTC
clone_size: NA
v_call: TRBV5-4
j_call: TRBJ2-6
d_call: NA

cdr3_aa: CASSIRVSGGGEQFF
cdr3_nt: TGTGCCAGCAGCATAAGAGTCAGCGGGGGGGGTGAGCAGTTCTTC
clone_size: once
v_call: TRBV7-9
j_call: TRBJ2-1
d_call: TRBD2

cdr3_aa: CASSETGTGRRTQYF
cdr3_nt: TGTGCCAGCAGCGAGACCGGGACAGGGAGGAGAACGCAGTATTTT
clone_size: few
v_call: TRBV6-5
j_call: TRBJ2-3
d_call: TRBD1

cdr3_aa: CASNTGSSYNEQFF
cdr3_nt: TGTGCCAGCAACACGGGGAGCTCCTACAATGAGCAGTTCTTC
clone_size: NA
v_call: TRBV6-5
j_call: TRBJ2-1
d_call: NA

cdr3_aa: CASSQWDSNSPLHF
cdr3_nt: TGTGCCAGCAGCCAGTGGGACAGTAATTCACCCCTCCACTTT
clone_size: NA
v_call: TRBV7-9
j_call: TRBJ1-6
d_call: TRBD1

cdr3_aa: CAWSRTGMNEQYF
cdr3_nt: TGTGCCTGGAGTAGGACAGGGATGAACGAGCAGTACTTC
clone_size: NA
v_call: TRBV30
j_call: TRBJ2-7
d_call: TRBD1

cdr3_aa: CASSPGTERNYGYTF
cdr3_nt: TGTGCCAGCAGCCCCGGGACAGAAAGGAACTATGGCTACACCTTC
clone_size: once
v_call: TRBV5-4
j_call: TRBJ1-2
d_call: TRBD1

cdr3_aa: CASSPLSRGEAFF
cdr3_nt: TGTGCCAGCTCACCACTCTCCAGGGGTGAAGCTTTCTTT
clone_size: NA
v_call: TRBV18
j_call: TRBJ1-1
d_call: NA

cdr3_aa: CASSLVRQGGYGYTF
cdr3_nt: TGTGCCAGCAGCTTAGTACGGCAGGGAGGCTATGGCTACACCTTC
clone_size: once
v_call: TRBV7-9
j_call: TRBJ1-2
d_call: NA

cdr3_aa: CASSLALAGKTGELFF
cdr3_nt: TGTGCCAGCAGCTTAGCACTAGCGGGAAAGACCGGGGAGCTGTTTTTT
clone_size: NA
v_call: TRBV11-2
j_call: TRBJ2-2
d_call: TRBD2

cdr3_aa: CASSPRGSGTYEQYF
cdr3_nt: TGTGCCAGCAGTCCCAGGGGTAGCGGGACCTACGAGCAGTACTTC
clone_size: NA
v_call: TRBV11-2
j_call: TRBJ2-7
d_call: TRBD2

cdr3_aa: CASSLMNQAQETQYF
cdr3_nt: TGTGCCAGCAGCTTAATGAACCAGGCCCAAGAGACCCAGTACTTC
clone_size: NA
v_call: TRBV7-6
j_call: TRBJ2-5
d_call: NA

cdr3_aa: CASRPAGVTGANVLTF
cdr3_nt: TGCGCCAGCAGGCCAGCCGGGGTTACTGGGGCCAACGTCCTGACTTTC
clone_size: NA
v_call: TRBV5-1
j_call: TRBJ2-6
d_call: NA

cdr3_aa: CASSLVSTGAGNTIYF
cdr3_nt: TGTGCCAGCAGCTTAGTATCGACAGGGGCTGGAAACACCATATATTTT
clone_size: NA
v_call: TRBV7-9
j_call: TRBJ1-3
d_call: TRBD1

cdr3_aa: CASSLSASEQYF
cdr3_nt: TGTGCCAGCAGTTTAAGCGCCTCCGAGCAGTACTTC
clone_size: NA
v_call: TRBV28
j_call: TRBJ2-7
d_call: NA

cdr3_aa: CASKVASGTEQFF
cdr3_nt: TGTGCCAGCAAAGTGGCTAGCGGAACGGAGCAGTTCTTC
clone_size: NA
v_call: TRBV25-1
j_call: TRBJ2-1
d_call: TRBD2

cdr3_aa: CASREKGVGTGGNEQYF
cdr3_nt: TGTGCCAGCAGAGAAAAGGGCGTGGGGACAGGGGGCAACGAGCAGTACTTC
clone_size: NA
v_call: TRBV6-1
j_call: TRBJ2-7
d_call: TRBD1